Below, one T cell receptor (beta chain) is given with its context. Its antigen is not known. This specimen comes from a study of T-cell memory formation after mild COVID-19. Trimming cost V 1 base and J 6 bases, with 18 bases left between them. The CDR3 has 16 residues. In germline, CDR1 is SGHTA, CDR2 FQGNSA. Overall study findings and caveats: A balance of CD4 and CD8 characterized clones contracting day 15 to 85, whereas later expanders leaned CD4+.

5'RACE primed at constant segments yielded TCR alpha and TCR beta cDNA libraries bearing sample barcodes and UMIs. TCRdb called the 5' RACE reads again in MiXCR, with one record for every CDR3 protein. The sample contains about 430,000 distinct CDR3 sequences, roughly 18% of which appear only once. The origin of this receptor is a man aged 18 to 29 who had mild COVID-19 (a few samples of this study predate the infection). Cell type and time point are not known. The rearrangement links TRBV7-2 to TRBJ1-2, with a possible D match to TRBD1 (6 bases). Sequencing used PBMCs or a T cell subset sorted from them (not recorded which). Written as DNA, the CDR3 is TGTGCCAGCAGCTTAGGCGTAGGACAGAGGAAGGATGGCTACACCTTC. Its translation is CASSLGVGQRKDGYTF. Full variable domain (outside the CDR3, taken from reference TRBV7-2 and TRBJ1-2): GAGVSQSPSNKVTEKGKDVELRCDPISGHTALYWYRQSLGQGLEFLIYFQGNSAPDKSGLPSDRFSAERTGGSVSTLTIQRTQQEDSAVYLCASSLGVGQRKDGYTFGSGTRLTVV.